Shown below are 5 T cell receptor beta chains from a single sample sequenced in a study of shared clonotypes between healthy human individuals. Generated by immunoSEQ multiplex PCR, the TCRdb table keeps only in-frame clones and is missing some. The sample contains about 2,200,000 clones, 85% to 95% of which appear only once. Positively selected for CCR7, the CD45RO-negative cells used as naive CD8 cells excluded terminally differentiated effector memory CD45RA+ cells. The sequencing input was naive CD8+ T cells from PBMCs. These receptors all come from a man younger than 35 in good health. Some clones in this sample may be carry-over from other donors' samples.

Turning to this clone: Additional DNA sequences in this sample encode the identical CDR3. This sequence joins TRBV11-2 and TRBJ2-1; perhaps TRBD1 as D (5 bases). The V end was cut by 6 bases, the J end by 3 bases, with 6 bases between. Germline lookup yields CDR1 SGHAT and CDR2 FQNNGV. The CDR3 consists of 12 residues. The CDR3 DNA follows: TGTGCCAGCAGAAGGGGCTACAATGAGCAGTTCTTC. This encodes CASRRGYNEQFF.

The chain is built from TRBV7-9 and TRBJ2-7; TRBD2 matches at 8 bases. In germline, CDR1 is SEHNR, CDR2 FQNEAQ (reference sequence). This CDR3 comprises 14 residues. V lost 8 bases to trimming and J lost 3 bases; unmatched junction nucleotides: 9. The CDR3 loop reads CASVPREGNYEQYF. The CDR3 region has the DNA TGTGCCAGCGTCCCCCGGGAGGGGAACTACGAGCAGTACTTC.

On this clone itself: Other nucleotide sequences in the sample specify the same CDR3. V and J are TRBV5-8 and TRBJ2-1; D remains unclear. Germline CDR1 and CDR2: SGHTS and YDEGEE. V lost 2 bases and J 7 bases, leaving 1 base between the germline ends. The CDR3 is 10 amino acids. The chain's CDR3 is CASSLNEQFF. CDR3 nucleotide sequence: TGTGCCAGCAGCTTAAATGAGCAGTTCTTC.

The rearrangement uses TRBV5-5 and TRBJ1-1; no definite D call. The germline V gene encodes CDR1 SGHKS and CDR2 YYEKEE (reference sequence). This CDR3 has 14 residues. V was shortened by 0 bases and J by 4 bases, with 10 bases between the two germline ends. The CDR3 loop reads CASSLGTGSTEAFF. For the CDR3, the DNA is TGTGCCAGCAGCTTGGGGACTGGGAGCACTGAAGCTTTCTTT.

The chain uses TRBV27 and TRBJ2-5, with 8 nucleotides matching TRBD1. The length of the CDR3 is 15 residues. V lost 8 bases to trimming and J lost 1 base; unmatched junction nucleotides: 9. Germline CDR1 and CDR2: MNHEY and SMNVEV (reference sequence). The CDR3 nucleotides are TGTGCCAGCCGCAAGCTTACAGGGGGCCAAGAGACCCAGTACTTC. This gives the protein CASRKLTGGQETQYF.